A selection of T cell receptor beta chains follows, all from one sample in a study of persistence of HIV-infected CD4 T cells. These TCRs are of unknown antigen specificity. Produced via immunoSEQ multiplex PCR; TCRdb's table is partial and in-frame only. Here the sample spans 40,000 to 45,000 clones, approximately 91% being singletons. This sample comprised CD4+ T cells sorted from PBMCs after roughly 19-hour stimulation, obtained from a patient who received antiretroviral therapy. These TCRs come from an adult man with HIV who was CMV-seropositive. CDR3s include the opening cysteine and the closing phenylalanine or tryptophan. Fields, in order: V gene, J gene, CDR3 protein.

TRBV6-2/TRBV6-3	TRBJ2-7	CASSYVPGLAVSYEQYF
TRBV5-1	TRBJ1-4	CASSLKQGGEKLFF
TRBV14	TRBJ2-2	CASSQARFTGELFF
TRBV18	TRBJ1-3	CASSPAAASGNTIYF
TRBV3-1/TRBV3-2	TRBJ1-2	CASSQGDMNYGYTF
TRBV4-1	TRBJ2-1	CASSQDKGELRSYNEQFF
TRBV6-1	TRBJ1-1	CASSEKDTLNTEAFF
TRBV3-1/TRBV3-2	TRBJ1-4	CASSQVRGVGEKLFF
TRBV5-4	TRBJ2-7	CASSLRQGYEQYF
TRBV7-8	TRBJ1-1	CASSLFSSLLTRQNTEAFF
TRBV12-5	TRBJ1-3	CASGPPDAAGNTIYF
TRBV10-1	TRBJ2-3	CASSEFRQGATDTQYF
TRBV5-6	TRBJ1-2	CASSLLTVEYGYTF
TRBV7-6	TRBJ2-3	CASSLKARTADTQYF
TRBV5-1	TRBJ2-3	CASGEGQGMNTDTQYF
TRBV18	TRBJ2-4	CASSEGQNIKNIQYF
TRBV5-1	TRBJ1-5	CASSLVAGNNQPQHF
TRBV18	TRBJ2-1	CASSPRFSGGYNEQFF
TRBV3-1/TRBV3-2	TRBJ2-7	CASSQDGAAAREQYF
TRBV4-1	TRBJ1-3	CASSSRDRSSGNTIYF
TRBV2	TRBJ2-4	CASRRTAQYPNIQYF
TRBV11-3	TRBJ2-4	CASSLDQGDIQYF
TRBV6-5	TRBJ2-2	CASDMSANTGELFF
TRBV6-6	TRBJ2-2	CASSYSGLSNTGELFF
TRBV5-5	TRBJ2-7	CASSQQGGAGEQYF
TRBV29-1	TRBJ1-2	CSVDADRDDGYTF
TRBV10-1	TRBJ1-1	CASSPQGPTEAFF
TRBV28	TRBJ1-1	CASSQQQGLAFF
TRBV29-1	TRBJ1-3	CSAGTVEGTIYF
TRBV28	TRBJ1-4	CASSSPPGRSFANEKLFF
TRBV11-2	TRBJ2-7	CASSLDRGNEQYF
TRBV2	TRBJ1-1	CASSNRGRSTEAFF
TRBV29-1	TRBJ1-1	CSVEQGGNTEAFF
TRBV14	TRBJ1-6	CASSQVTNSPLHF
TRBV2	TRBJ1-2	CASTDRTEWNYGYTF
TRBV7-2	TRBJ2-3	CASSSGLAFPDTQYF
TRBV9	TRBJ2-6	CASSVSSGANVLTF
TRBV5-4	TRBJ2-7	CASSLYLGRDYEQYF
TRBV15	TRBJ1-6	CATSRDGTGDSPLHF
TRBV5-5	TRBJ2-5	CASRSGGQETQYF
TRBV5-1	TRBJ2-3	CASSQRGGAEDTQYF
TRBV18	TRBJ2-1	CASSPLDEQFF
TRBV28	TRBJ2-7	CASSPSGVSYEQYF
TRBV5-1	TRBJ1-1	CASSLEGGNTEAFF
TRBV24-1	TRBJ1-2	CATSDPGQGLGYTF
TRBV9	TRBJ2-2	CASSVAPMGQGAGELFF
TRBV7-3	TRBJ2-3	CASSPAPAFSTDTQYF
TRBV5-1	TRBJ2-1	CASSLGQGRHNEQFF
TRBV12-3/TRBV12-4	TRBJ1-4	CASSAHGEKLFF